This TCR beta chain was captured in a study of response to subunit inactivated influenza vaccine. TCRdb reprocessed the RT-PCR reads with MiXCR, giving one entry per CDR3 protein. The repertoire holds hundreds of thousands of distinct CDR3 sequences, with around 25% as singletons. This clonotype has at least ten counts. CDR3 length: 14 amino acids. Per germline, CDR1 MNHEY and CDR2 SVGEGT. The V and J ends lost 7 bases and 7 bases respectively, with 20 bases between them. The chain uses TRBV6-2 or TRBV6-3 and TRBJ2-7; possibly TRBD1 for D (6 bases). Material: CD4+ T cells sorted from PBMCs, obtained 5 days after vaccination. This TCR was recovered from a man aged 50-60 years who received an inactivated influenza vaccine. The DNA for the CDR3 is TGTGCCAGCAAACAGGGACCGCGCTGGAGAGAGCAGTACTTC. It encodes CASKQGPRWREQYF.